This section outlines one T cell receptor beta chain sequence together with its context. The germline gives CDR1 MGHRA, CDR2 YSYEKL. V lost 4 bases and J 0 bases, leaving 6 bases between the germline ends. The CDR3 is 14 amino acids. Study processing details: The assay estimated nucleated cells by amplifying reference gene primers. The method was immunoSEQ multiplex PCR; TCRdb's version includes in-frame clones alone and lacks a portion of them. V, J and clone size are those of that table, while D and trimming were read from the DNA. This table has over 400,000 clones, about 88% appearing once. Resolution of symptoms, clearance, or two negative PCRs was present in recovered Cohort 3 donors. This record comes from a study of blood T cell repertoires in COVID-19. Study at large: The cDNA or gDNA used as material had been derived from T cells, B-cell-depleted T cells, or PBMCs.

Input material: PBMCs or T cells enriched from blood (not recorded which). J is TRBJ1-4 and V is TRBV4-1; D might be TRBD1 (5 bases). The source is a woman in her fifties or sixties who had recovered from COVID-19. The CDR3 is CASSLRATNEKLFF. CDR3 coding DNA: TGCGCCAGCAGCCTCAGGGCAACTAATGAAAAACTGTTTTTT.